This passage covers 27 T cell receptor beta chains from one sample sequenced in a study of beta chain features in type 1 diabetes. Findings of the study overall: For Type 1 diabetes patients, all four CD4+ subsets carried TCRB CDR3s that were moderately but significantly shorter.

Investigators reverse transcribed all isolated RNA, so they sequenced expressed TCRB transcripts. Only in-frame clones appear in the TCRdb table, and some are missing; sequencing was by immunoSEQ multiplex PCR. Of a few hundred thousand clones listed, roughly 12% are singletons. Their antigens remain unidentified. Sequencing input: naive CD4+ T cells from blood. The receptors shown here come from a woman aged 18-30 years with type 1 diabetes.

The rearrangement links TRBV29-1 to TRBJ2-2, with TRBD2 as a possible D gene (5 bases). Trimming removed 7 bases at V and 7 bases at J, with 16 bases between. This CDR3 is built from 13 residues. CDR1 is SQVTM and CDR2 is ANQGSEA in the germline V gene. The CDR3 region is CSGHSPGGGELFF. In DNA, the CDR3 is TGCAGCGGCCACTCCCCAGGAGGCGGGGAGCTGTTTTTT.

The chain links TRBV7-2 to TRBJ1-5; TRBD1 matches at 9 bases. The germline V gene has CDR1 SGHTA and CDR2 FQGNSA. The ends lost 6 bases at V and 5 bases at J; junction bases unmatched: 2. The CDR3 extends over 13 amino acids. The CDR3, as DNA: TGTGCCAGCAGTAGGACAGGGGATCAGCCCCAGCATTTT. Its protein is CASSRTGDQPQHF.

The genes are TRBV6-6 and TRBJ1-1; D gene uncertain. Trimming took off 10 bases at V and 11 bases at J, with 23 bases between the two ends. The CDR3 is made up of 13 amino acids. In germline, CDR1 is MNHNY, CDR2 SVGAGI (reference sequence). The CDR3 DNA sequence: TGTGCCACCTCCGACACTCTTGCTCCCGAGGCTTTCTTT. It codes for CATSDTLAPEAFF.

V is TRBV11-2 and J is TRBJ2-7; TRBD2 agrees at 8 bases. Germline-derived CDR1 and CDR2 are SGHAT and FQNNGV. Losses at the gene ends were 3 bases for V and 4 bases for J; bases not matched to a gene: 5. The CDR3 spans 14 residues. The CDR3 DNA follows: TGTGCCAGCAGCTTCGGACTAGCTGTGTACGAGCAGTACTTC. Translated, it gives CASSFGLAVYEQYF. The complete variable domain, with remaining parts taken from reference TRBV11-2 and TRBJ2-7, reads EAGVAQSPRYKIIEKRQSVAFWCNPISGHATLYWYQQILGQGPKLLIQFQNNGVVDDSQLPKDRFSAERLKGVDSTLKIQPAKLEDSAVYLCASSFGLAVYEQYFGPGTRLTVT.

This clone came up a few times. Other nucleotide sequences from this sample produce the same CDR3. The gene calls are TRBV7-9 and TRBJ2-5; perhaps TRBD2 as D (6 bases). This CDR3 has 14 amino acids. The V gene's germline CDR1 is SEHNR and CDR2 FQNEAQ (reference sequence). The germline V and J ends were trimmed by 0 bases and 5 bases, with 10 bases remaining between them. The CDR3 DNA reads TGTGCCAGCAGCTTAGCAAGCGGGCTGGAGACCCAGTACTTC. It codes for CASSLASGLETQYF.

This clone occurred a few times. The chain joins TRBV5-8 to TRBJ2-5; 10 nucleotides agree with TRBD1. Germline assignment: CDR1 SGHTS and CDR2 YDEGEE. Unmatched junction bases numbered 3, after V lost 2 bases and J lost 5 bases. The CDR3 spans 14 residues. The CDR3 DNA follows: TGTGCCAGCAGCTTACGGGACAGGGGTGAGACCCAGTACTTC. This sequence encodes CASSLRDRGETQYF.

This clone was counted between two and nine times. The V and J genes are TRBV7-9 and TRBJ1-2; 9 bases are shared with TRBD1. Per the germline V gene, CDR1 is SEHNR and CDR2 is FQNEAQ (reference sequence). Trimming at V came to 4 bases and at J to 3 bases, leaving 0 bases not matched to a gene. The CDR3 length is 13 residues. The CDR3 protein is CASSWTGDYGYTF. DNA of the CDR3: TGTGCCAGCAGCTGGACAGGGGACTATGGCTACACCTTC.

The chain links TRBV7-3 to TRBJ2-7; 11 nucleotides agree with TRBD2. Germline CDR1 reads SGHTA; CDR2 reads FQGTGA. The CDR3 is made up of 15 amino acids. V lost 5 bases and J lost 0; bases outside the gene matches: 3. The CDR3, as DNA: TGTGCCAGCAGCCCCGGGACTAGCGGCTCCTACGAGCAGTACTTC. Translating gives CASSPGTSGSYEQYF.

V and J are TRBV7-8 and TRBJ2-7; 10 bases fit TRBD2. From germline, CDR1 is SGHVS and CDR2 FQNEAQ. CDR3 size: 17 residues. The junction had 8 bases not matched to a gene; V was cut back by 3 bases and J by 0 bases. CDR3: CASSFPSSGGLSYEQYF. CDR3 in DNA: TGTGCCAGCAGCTTCCCTTCTAGCGGGGGCCTCTCCTACGAGCAGTACTTC.

The chain carries TRBV28 and TRBJ1-4; possible D gene TRBD1, 6 bases. The CDR3 has 15 residues. The germline V gene has CDR1 MDHEN and CDR2 SYDVKM. V dropped 5 bases and J dropped 8 bases, with 18 bases sitting between them. CDR3 sequence (DNA): TGTGCCAGCAGTCCGACCGGGACACGAGGGGAAAAACTGTTTTTT. Its protein product is CASSPTGTRGEKLFF.

This clone occurred a few times. The rearrangement uses TRBV7-9 and TRBJ1-2; D is uncertain. In germline, CDR1 is SEHNR, CDR2 FQNEAQ (reference sequence). This CDR3 is built from 11 residues. V was trimmed by 7 bases and J by 13 bases, leaving 16 bases between them. The CDR3 spells CASTPGDPVTF. The CDR3 coding sequence is TGTGCCAGCACCCCGGGAGATCCGGTCACCTTC.

This clone was picked up a small number of times. J is TRBJ2-7 and V is TRBV5-1, with a possible D match to TRBD1 (5 bases). Trimming took off 4 bases at V and 3 bases at J, with 8 bases between the two ends. Germline V gene data show CDR1 as SGHRS and CDR2 as YFSETQ. This CDR3 contains 12 residues. The chain's CDR3 is CASSQDSYEQYF. CDR3 nucleotides: TGCGCCAGCAGCCAAGACAGCTACGAGCAGTACTTC.

This sequence joins TRBV25-1 and TRBJ1-2; no clear D gene. Trimming removed 1 base from V and 2 bases from J, with 8 bases in between. Per the germline V gene, CDR1 is MGHDK and CDR2 is SYGVNS. CDR3 length equals 14 residues. This CDR3 reads CASSEWAENYGYTF. The CDR3 bases are TGTGCCAGCAGTGAATGGGCTGAGAACTATGGCTACACCTTC.

This clone showed up just a few times. The CDR3 here is CASSPSNEQFF. The CDR3 DNA is TGTGCCAGCAGCCCGAGCAATGAGCAGTTCTTC. V is TRBV7-9 and J is TRBJ2-1; D is ambiguous. The CDR3 covers 11 residues. V dropped 5 bases and J dropped 6 bases, with 5 bases sitting between them. From germline, CDR1 is SEHNR and CDR2 FQNEAQ (reference sequence).

This clone was observed a few times. This chain joins TRBV27 and TRBJ2-1; D may be TRBD2 (5 bases). V gave up 3 bases and J gave up 3 bases, with 12 bases separating them. Germline assignment: CDR1 MNHEY and CDR2 SMNVEV (reference sequence). The CDR3 runs 15 residues. DNA for the CDR3: TGTGCCAGCAGTTTCTACTCCGGGATCTACAATGAGCAGTTCTTC. Protein sequence: CASSFYSGIYNEQFF.

This clone was observed a few times. V usage is TRBV29-1 and J usage is TRBJ1-2; D might be TRBD1 (5 bases). Germline-derived CDR1 and CDR2 are SQVTM and ANQGSEA. The CDR3 is 12 residues long. Trimming took off 4 bases at V and 4 bases at J, with 10 bases between the two ends. The CDR3 DNA reads as TGCAGCGTTGGCAGGGAGGGCTATGGCTACACCTTC. Its translation: CSVGREGYGYTF.

This clone was seen a handful of times. The rearrangement uses TRBV5-1 and TRBJ2-2, with 7 bases lining up with TRBD1. Trimming at V came to 3 bases and at J to 2 bases, leaving 19 bases not matched to a gene. Germline values: CDR1 SGHRS, CDR2 YFSETQ. This CDR3 has 20 amino acids. CDR3 amino acids: CASSSQNRGLSRSNTGELFF. CDR3 DNA: TGCGCCAGCAGCTCCCAAAACAGGGGTCTCAGCCGCTCCAACACCGGGGAGCTGTTTTTT.

This clone occurred a few times. The chain links TRBV19 to TRBJ1-1; TRBD1 agrees at 7 bases. This CDR3 has 14 residues. Germline V CDR1 and CDR2: LNHDA, SQIVND (reference sequence). The trim removed 9 bases at V and 1 base at J, leaving 8 bases unmatched. The CDR3, as DNA: TGTGCCAGCCTAACCGGGACAGCGAACACTGAAGCTTTCTTT. Translating gives CASLTGTANTEAFF.

V is TRBV12-5 and J is TRBJ2-7, with D maybe TRBD2 (5 bases). This CDR3 spans 17 amino acids. Germline CDR1 is LGHNT and CDR2 is FRNRAP. Trimming took 2 bases from V and 0 from J, leaving 17 bases between them. In nucleotides, the CDR3 is TGTGCTAGTGGTTTGCGGAGGCTGGAGAGCTTCTCCTACGAGCAGTACTTC. Translation gives CASGLRRLESFSYEQYF.

This clone was counted only a few times. One junction end does not reproduce the germline sequence, and a read error may be involved. This sequence joins TRBV11-2 and TRBJ1-5, with D possibly matching TRBD1 (5 bases). Germline assignment: CDR1 SGHAT and CDR2 FQNNGV. The CDR3 runs 14 residues. The CDR3 region has the DNA TGTGCCAGCAGCTTAAGCCAGGGCAACCAGCCCCAGCATTTT. Its translation: CASSLSQGNQPQHF. Filled out from reference TRBV11-2 and TRBJ1-5, the complete variable domain reads EAGVAQSPRYKIIEKRQSVAFWCNPISGHATLYWYQQILGQGPKLLIQFQNNGVVDDSQLPKDRFSAERLKGVDSTLKIQPAKLEDSAVYLCASSLSQGNQPQHFGDGTRLSIL.

This clone came up a few times. The chain is built from TRBV28 and TRBJ2-7; TRBD2 might be the D (5 bases). V dropped 1 base and J dropped 3 bases, with 7 bases sitting between them. CDR1 is MDHEN, CDR2 SYDVKM, per germline. The CDR3 totals 13 residues. This CDR3 is CASSLFGDYEQYF. The CDR3 bases are TGTGCCAGCAGTTTATTCGGGGACTACGAGCAGTACTTC.

The chain links TRBV7-2 to TRBJ2-2, with unresolved D. CDR3 size: 15 residues. Germline assignment: CDR1 SGHTA and CDR2 FQGNSA. V was pared by 1 base and J by 1 base, with 7 bases between. CDR3 bases: TGTGCCAGCAGCTTAGATAGCAGGAACACCGGGGAGCTGTTTTTT. Translating it yields CASSLDSRNTGELFF.

This clone has just a few counts. CDR3 DNA sequence: TGTGCCAGCAGTGCTGCGAGCAGCGGGAGTCTCATTCAGTACTTC. This gives the protein CASSAASSGSLIQYF. The chain is built from TRBV25-1 and TRBJ2-4, with 8 bases matching TRBD2. The germline CDR1 and CDR2 sequences are MGHDK and SYGVNS. Unmatched junction bases numbered 11, after V lost 4 bases and J lost 9 bases. The CDR3 is 15 amino acids.

This clone was observed a few times. The chain has TRBV6-5 and TRBJ1-1, with D perhaps matching TRBD1 (6 bases). The CDR3 runs 15 residues. Germline lookup yields CDR1 MNHEY and CDR2 SVGAGI. V lost 6 bases and J lost 2, with 16 bases in between. The CDR3 reads CASRPDRLKNTEAFF. CDR3 DNA sequence: TGTGCCAGCAGACCGGACAGATTAAAAAACACTGAAGCTTTCTTT.

The V gene is TRBV15, the J gene TRBJ2-1; the D gene is possibly TRBD1 (6 bases). Trimming removed 0 bases from V and 15 bases from J, with 18 bases in between. CDR1 is LNHNV and CDR2 is YYDKDF in the germline V gene (reference sequence). This CDR3 spans 14 amino acids. The CDR3: CATSRETNTGLRFF. In DNA, the CDR3 is TGTGCCACCAGCAGAGAAACGAATACAGGGTTACGGTTCTTC.

This clone has just a few counts. V is TRBV7-2 and J is TRBJ2-5; tentatively, D is TRBD1 (6 bases). This CDR3 has 13 residues. The germline gives CDR1 SGHTA, CDR2 FQGNSA. V shed 5 bases and J shed 6 bases, with 13 bases lying between them. This CDR3 reads CASSPGVRQTQYF. CDR3 in DNA: TGTGCCAGCAGCCCAGGGGTACGGCAGACCCAGTACTTC.

The rearrangement links TRBV28 to TRBJ2-5, with 7 nucleotides matching TRBD1. Near its end, the DNA agrees better with TRBJ2-7, so the J call may be wrong. CDR3 length: 14 amino acids. From germline, CDR1 is MDHEN and CDR2 SYDVKM. CDR3 bases: TGTGCCAGCAGGCCGACAGGGCGTGAATACGAGCAGTACTTC. Its protein product is CASRPTGREYEQYF.